The rows below give T cell receptor beta chains drawn from one sample of a study of T cell responses to AZD1222 COVID-19 vaccine. The data were produced by immunoSEQ multiplex PCR, yet TCRdb's version contains in-frame clones alone and is incomplete. The table includes some 170,000 clones, approximately 94% detected once. Sequences were derived from peripheral blood, sampled 28 days after the second AZD1222 dose. The receptor source for this set is an adult who received the AZD1222 COVID-19 vaccine. CDR3s include the opening cysteine and the closing phenylalanine or tryptophan. The D gene is left open where the match is weak. A row's size may be missing; if present it is once, few, many or a size class.

TRBJ1-5,-,TRBV9,-,CASSPGGNQPQHF,TGTGCCAGCAGCCCCGGGGGAAATCAGCCCCAGCATTTT
TRBJ1-1,once,TRBV11-2,TRBD1,CASSLYDRAGEAFF,TGTGCCAGCAGCTTATACGACAGGGCTGGCGAAGCTTTCTTT
TRBJ2-7,-,TRBV5-1,-,CASRTGLYEQYF,TGCGCCAGCAGGACAGGACTTTACGAGCAGTACTTC
TRBJ1-4,-,TRBV6-5,-,CASSYEVSGEKLFF,TGTGCCAGCAGTTACGAAGTGTCCGGTGAAAAACTGTTTTTT
TRBJ2-1,-,TRBV5-6,-,CASSLAGEQFF,TGTGCCAGCAGCTTAGCGGGTGAGCAGTTCTTC
TRBJ2-3,-,TRBV6-1,-,CASSEIASRGRYTQYF,TGTGCCAGCAGTGAAATCGCCAGTCGGGGAAGATATACGCAGTATTTT
TRBJ2-3,-,TRBV5-8,TRBD2,CASRGWREGRGTQYF,TGTGCCAGCAGGGGATGGAGGGAGGGCCGCGGTACGCAGTATTTT
TRBJ1-5,-,TRBV2,-,CASRFRDGNQPQHF,TGTGCCAGCAGATTCCGGGACGGAAATCAGCCCCAGCATTTT
TRBJ1-1,-,TRBV4-1,-,CASSQDPTYLGTEAFF,TGCGCCAGCAGCCAAGACCCGACATACTTGGGCACTGAAGCTTTCTTT
TRBJ1-2,-,TRBV7-2,-,CASSSPGGPSDGYTF,TGTGCCAGCAGCTCCCCGGGGGGTCCCTCGGATGGCTACACCTTC
TRBJ2-5,-,TRBV6-2/TRBV6-3,-,CASSLSGVQETQYF,TGTGCCAGCAGTCTCTCAGGGGTCCAAGAGACCCAGTACTTC
TRBJ2-1,-,TRBV27,-,CASSLWGRGSYNEQFF,TGTGCCAGCAGTTTATGGGGCAGGGGATCCTACAATGAGCAGTTCTTC
TRBJ2-1,once,TRBV7-2,TRBD2,CASSPQGAGAGEQFF,TGTGCCAGCAGCCCGCAGGGAGCGGGGGCTGGGGAGCAGTTCTTC
TRBJ2-1,-,TRBV11-2,TRBD1,CASSFGTATYNEQFF,TGTGCCAGCAGCTTTGGGACAGCGACCTACAATGAGCAGTTCTTC
TRBJ1-3,-,TRBV2,TRBD1,CASVGRGNTIYF,TGTGCCAGCGTCGGCAGGGGGAACACCATATATTTT
TRBJ2-7,-,TRBV7-2,TRBD1,CASSLRDSYEQYF,TGTGCCAGCAGCTTACGGGACAGCTACGAGCAGTACTTC
TRBJ2-3,few,TRBV7-2,-,CASSLAHGGRDSDTQYF,TGTGCCAGCAGCTTAGCTCACGGCGGGCGGGACTCAGATACGCAGTATTTT